This T cell receptor beta chain is from a study of OX40 agonist ivuxolimab in advanced cancers. Findings of the study overall: Some patients who did not respond also had low normalized T-cell clonal expansion. By week 6 at 0.1 to 3.0 mg/kg, blood CD4+ and CD8+ T cells had expanded clonally.

Assay: immunoSEQ multiplex PCR; the TCRdb copy retains only in-frame clones and omits some. The sample has 50,000 to 60,000 clones, approximately 83% seen once; the top ten hold around 15%. Germline V gene lookup returns CDR1 SNHLY and CDR2 FYNNEI. Trimming cost V 5 bases and J 6 bases, with 8 bases left between them. The CDR3 consists of 12 residues. In regard to this clone: Antigen unknown.

This chain uses TRBV2 with TRBJ1-5; D is ambiguous. The clonotype comes from an adult with an advanced solid tumor such as melanoma, head and neck, liver or kidney cancer. The sample here was CD4+ or CD8+ T cells sorted from blood, taken in a trial of the OX40 agonist ivuxolimab. In DNA, the CDR3 is TGTGCCAGCAGTTTCAGTATTCAGCCCCAGCATTTT. This codes for CASSFSIQPQHF.